These 10 T cell receptor beta chains share one sample of origin, sequenced in a study of beta chain features in type 1 diabetes. General study points: When Type 1 diabetes patients were examined, their TCRB CDR3s proved moderately but significantly shorter in all four CD4+ subsets.

Expressed TCRB transcripts were sequenced because the isolated RNA had all been reverse transcribed beforehand. The data were produced by immunoSEQ multiplex PCR, yet TCRdb's version contains in-frame clones alone and is incomplete. The top ten clones hold about 0.01% of a sample with some 330,000 clones, 10% to 15% of them seen once. The antigens these receptors bind are not known. Material for sequencing was naive CD4+ T cells from blood. The source of these receptors is a young woman with type 1 diabetes.

In its sample, this clone was seen a few times. The genes are TRBV28 and TRBJ2-3; 7 nucleotides agree with TRBD1. From germline, CDR1 is MDHEN and CDR2 SYDVKM. Trimming removed 4 bases from V and 10 bases from J; junction bases left unmatched: 5. The CDR3 is 12 amino acids. CDR3 nucleotide sequence: TGTGCCAGCAGTTCTGTGCAGGGGGCGCAGTATTTT. It codes for CASSSVQGAQYF.

Only a few counts were recorded for this clone. The chain recombines TRBV29-1 with TRBJ2-7; 8 bases map to TRBD2. Germline V gives CDR1 SQVTM, CDR2 ANQGSEA. V gave up 6 bases and J gave up 1 base; unmatched junction bases: 5. The CDR3 covers 13 residues. The CDR3 DNA reads as TGCAGCGTCCGGACTAGCTATTCCTACGAGCAGTACTTC. This encodes CSVRTSYSYEQYF.

The rearrangement joins TRBV13 to TRBJ1-6; 10 positions agree with TRBD1. V lost 4 bases, J lost 9 bases, and 6 bases stayed unmatched. Per germline, CDR1 PRHDT and CDR2 FYEKMQ (reference sequence). The CDR3 extends over 15 amino acids. DNA of the CDR3: TGTGCCAGCAGCTATTTAGGGACAGGGGTTTCACCCCTCCACTTT. This translates into CASSYLGTGVSPLHF.

On this clone: The same CDR3 arises from other DNA sequences in this sample as well. The V call is TRBV5-1, the J call TRBJ1-1; D gene uncertain. Germline CDR1 is SGHRS and CDR2 is YFSETQ. With 0 bases removed from V and 3 bases from J, the gap between germline ends came to 6 bases. This CDR3 is built from 13 residues. CDR3: CASSLGGDTEAFF. CDR3 coding DNA: TGCGCCAGCAGCTTGGGGGGAGACACTGAAGCTTTCTTT. Using reference TRBV5-1 and TRBJ1-1 for the parts outside the CDR3, the full variable domain is KAGVTQTPRYLIKTRGQQVTLSCSPISGHRSVSWYQQTPGQGLQFLFEYFSETQRNKGNFPGRFSGRQFSNSRSEMNVSTLELGDSALYLCASSLGGDTEAFFGQGTRLTVV.

The CDR3 protein is CASTPARGHPYEQYF. In nucleotides, the CDR3 is TGTGCCAGTACTCCGGCCCGAGGGCACCCCTACGAGCAGTACTTC. V is TRBV19 and J is TRBJ2-7; D possibly corresponds to TRBD2 (5 bases). CDR3 length equals 15 residues. Germline-derived CDR1 and CDR2 are LNHDA and SQIVND (reference sequence). Deletions cut 7 bases from V and 2 bases from J, with 18 bases between.

This clone was picked up a small number of times. The chain links TRBV7-2 to TRBJ2-3; weak D call: TRBD2 (5 bases). The germline V gene has CDR1 SGHTA and CDR2 FQGNSA. The CDR3 extends over 14 amino acids. V was cut by 5 bases and J by 5 bases, with 14 bases left in between. CDR3: CASSPLFRGDTQYF. CDR3 in DNA: TGTGCCAGCAGCCCGCTGTTTCGGGGAGATACGCAGTATTTT.

The V gene is TRBV9, the J gene TRBJ2-1, with 11 positions matching TRBD2. The V and J ends lost 4 bases and 9 bases, in that order; junction bases with no gene match: 9. Per germline, CDR1 SGDLS and CDR2 YYNGEE. There are 15 residues in the CDR3. CDR3 in DNA: TGTGCCAGCAGCCTTACTAGCGGGGGACGTAGTGAGCAGTTCTTC. Protein product: CASSLTSGGRSEQFF.

This clone was counted between two and nine times. The chain employs TRBV15 and TRBJ1-5; D gene uncertain. CDR1 LNHNV and CDR2 YYDKDF come from the germline V gene (reference sequence). V was clipped by 1 base and J by 1 base, with 8 bases between them. The CDR3 is 15 residues long. The CDR3 bases are TGTGCCACCAGCAGAGGGGGAGGAAGCAATCAGCCCCAGCATTTT. Amino acids: CATSRGGGSNQPQHF.

This clone has a handful of counts. The chain combines TRBV28 with TRBJ1-5; a possible D gene is TRBD1 (6 bases). CDR1 MDHEN and CDR2 SYDVKM come from the germline V gene. The V end lost 6 bases, the J end lost 5 bases, and 11 bases lay between the germline ends. CDR3 size: 13 residues. CDR3 sequence reads: CASSNRVDQPQHF. The DNA of the CDR3 is TGTGCCAGCAGCAACAGGGTAGATCAGCCCCAGCATTTT. The full variable domain, its missing parts supplied by reference TRBV28 and TRBJ1-5, is DVKVTQSSRYLVKRTGEKVFLECVQDMDHENMFWYRQDPGLGLRLIYFSYDVKMKEKGDIPEGYSVSREKKERFSLILESASTNQTSMYLCASSNRVDQPQHFGDGTRLSIL.

The table lists this clone with a few counts. Other DNA sequences in the same sample also yield this CDR3. The chain recombines TRBV7-2 with TRBJ2-7; 9 bases line up with TRBD1. The V gene's germline CDR1 is SGHTA and CDR2 FQGNSA. This CDR3 region has 14 residues. V lost 6 bases, J lost 3 bases, and 6 bases stayed unmatched. The CDR3 is CASSSGTGYYEQYF. As DNA, the CDR3 is TGTGCCAGCAGTTCCGGGACAGGGTACTACGAGCAGTACTTC.